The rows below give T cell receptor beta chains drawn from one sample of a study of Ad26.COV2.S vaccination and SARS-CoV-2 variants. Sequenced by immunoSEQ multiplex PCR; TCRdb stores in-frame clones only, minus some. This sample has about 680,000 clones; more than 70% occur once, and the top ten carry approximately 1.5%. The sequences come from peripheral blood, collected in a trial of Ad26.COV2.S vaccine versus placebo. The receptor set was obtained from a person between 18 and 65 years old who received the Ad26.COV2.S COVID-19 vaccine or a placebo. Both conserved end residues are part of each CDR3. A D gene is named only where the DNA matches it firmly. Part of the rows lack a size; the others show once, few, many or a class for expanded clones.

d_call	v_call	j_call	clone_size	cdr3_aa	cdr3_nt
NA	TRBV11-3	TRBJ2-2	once	CASSVTTGTGELFF	TGTGCCAGCAGTGTAACCACAGGGACCGGGGAGCTGTTTTTT
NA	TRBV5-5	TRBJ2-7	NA	CASSLESRYEQYF	TGTGCCAGCAGCTTGGAGAGCCGCTACGAGCAGTACTTC
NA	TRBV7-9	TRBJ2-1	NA	CASSLWEVEQFF	TGTGCCAGCAGCTTATGGGAGGTTGAGCAGTTCTTC
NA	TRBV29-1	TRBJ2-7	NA	CSVAPGASYEQYF	TGCAGCGTTGCTCCAGGCGCTTCCTACGAGCAGTACTTC
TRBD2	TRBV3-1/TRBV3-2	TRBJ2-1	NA	CASSQLFSSGNEQFF	TGTGCCAGCAGCCAATTGTTCTCTAGCGGCAATGAGCAGTTCTTC
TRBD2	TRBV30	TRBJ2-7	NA	CAWDPGLAGLYGEQYF	TGTGCCTGGGATCCGGGACTAGCGGGACTGTATGGCGAGCAGTACTTC
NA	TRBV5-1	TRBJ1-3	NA	CASSPALAYSGNTIYF	TGCGCCAGCAGCCCGGCATTGGCCTACTCTGGAAACACCATATATTTT
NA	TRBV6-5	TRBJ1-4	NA	CASSRRGSELFF	TGTGCCAGCAGTCGCCGGGGGTCTGAACTGTTTTTT
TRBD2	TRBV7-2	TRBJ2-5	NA	CASSLERTSGGTQYF	TGTGCCAGCAGCTTAGAGCGAACTAGCGGGGGGACCCAGTACTTC
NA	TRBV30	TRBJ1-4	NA	CAWTLGEKLFF	TGTGCCTGGACGTTGGGTGAAAAACTGTTTTTT
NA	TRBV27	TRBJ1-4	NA	CASGGIGEKLFF	TGTGCCAGCGGGGGAATAGGGGAAAAACTGTTTTTT
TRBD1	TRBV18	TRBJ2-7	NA	CASSRDRTSYEQYF	TGTGCCAGCTCACGGGACAGGACCTCCTACGAGCAGTACTTC
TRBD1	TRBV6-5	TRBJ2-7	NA	CASSSTGAYEQYF	TGTGCCAGCAGTTCCACAGGGGCCTACGAGCAGTACTTC
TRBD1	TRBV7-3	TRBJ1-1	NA	CASSLGQGDTEAFF	TGTGCCAGCAGCTTGGGACAGGGTGACACTGAAGCTTTCTTT
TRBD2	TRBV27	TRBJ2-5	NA	CASLSRSGRKKWETQYF	TGTGCCAGCCTGTCGAGAAGCGGGAGGAAAAAATGGGAGACCCAGTACTTC
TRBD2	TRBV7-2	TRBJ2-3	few	CASSPWGGNTDTQYF	TGTGCCAGCAGCCCCTGGGGAGGGAACACAGATACGCAGTATTTT
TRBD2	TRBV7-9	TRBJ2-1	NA	CASSLVGGTSGINEQFF	TGTGCCAGCAGCTTAGTCGGGGGGACTAGCGGTATCAATGAGCAGTTCTTC
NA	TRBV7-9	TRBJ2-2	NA	CASSLGPGLSGELFF	TGTGCCAGCAGCTTAGGGCCGGGGTTGAGCGGGGAGCTGTTTTTT
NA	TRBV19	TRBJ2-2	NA	CASSPRGGTGPGELFF	TGTGCCAGTAGTCCGCGGGGGGGGACAGGGCCCGGGGAGCTGTTTTTT
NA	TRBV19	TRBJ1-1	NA	CASSIFQSNTEAFF	TGTGCCAGTAGTATCTTCCAAAGTAACACTGAAGCTTTCTTT
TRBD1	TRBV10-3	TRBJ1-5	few	CAISPDRDQPQHF	TGTGCCATCAGTCCAGACAGGGATCAGCCCCAGCATTTT
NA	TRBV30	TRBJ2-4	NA	CAALAKNIQYF	TGTGCCGCGTTAGCCAAAAACATTCAGTACTTC
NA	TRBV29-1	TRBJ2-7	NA	CSVEDPFQGSSYEQYF	TGCAGCGTTGAAGATCCGTTCCAGGGGAGCTCCTACGAGCAGTACTTC
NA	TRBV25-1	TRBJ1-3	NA	CASSEYGTFSGNTIYF	TGTGCCAGCAGTGAATATGGGACTTTCTCTGGAAACACCATATATTTT
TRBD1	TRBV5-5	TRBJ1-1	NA	CASSFGQGAAFF	TGTGCCAGCAGCTTCGGGCAGGGGGCAGCTTTCTTT
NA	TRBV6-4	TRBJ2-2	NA	CASSDQGLDTGELFF	TGTGCCAGCAGTGACCAGGGTCTAGACACCGGGGAGCTGTTTTTT
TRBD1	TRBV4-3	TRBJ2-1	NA	CASSQAGTGEGKQFF	TGCGCCAGCAGCCAAGCCGGGACAGGCGAAGGAAAGCAGTTCTTC
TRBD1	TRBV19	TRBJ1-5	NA	CASSAQGDSNQPQHF	TGTGCCAGTAGTGCCCAGGGGGATAGCAATCAGCCCCAGCATTTT
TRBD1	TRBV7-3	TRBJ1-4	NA	CASSLSFYQGQRYEKLFF	TGTGCCAGCAGCCTATCCTTCTACCAGGGACAGCGTTATGAAAAACTGTTTTTT
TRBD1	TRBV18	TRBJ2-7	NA	CASSRGQSVYEQYF	TGTGCCAGCTCACGGGGACAGTCGGTCTACGAGCAGTACTTC
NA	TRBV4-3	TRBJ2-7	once	CASSQDLRWPPYEQYF	TGCGCCAGCAGCCAAGATCTCAGGTGGCCACCCTACGAGCAGTACTTC
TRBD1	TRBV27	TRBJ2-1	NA	CASSLGQRLGNEQFF	TGTGCCAGCAGTTTGGGACAGCGCTTAGGCAATGAGCAGTTCTTC
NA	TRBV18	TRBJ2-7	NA	CASSPPGLPYEQYF	TGTGCCAGCTCACCCCCGGGACTCCCCTACGAGCAGTACTTC
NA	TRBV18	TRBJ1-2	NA	CASSPGDSTGGYTF	TGTGCCAGCTCACCAGGTGACTCGACGGGGGGCTACACCTTC
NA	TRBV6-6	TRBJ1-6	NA	CASSYPYPNSPLHF	TGTGCCAGCAGTTACCCCTATCCGAATTCACCCCTCCACTTT
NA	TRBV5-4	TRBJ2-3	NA	CASSWGGPTSTDTQYF	TGTGCCAGCAGCTGGGGGGGCCCCACTAGCACAGATACGCAGTATTTT
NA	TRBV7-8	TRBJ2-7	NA	CASSYPRGSGSSYEQYF	TGTGCCAGCAGTTATCCCAGGGGTAGCGGCAGCTCCTACGAGCAGTACTTC
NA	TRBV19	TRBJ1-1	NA	CASRAGVGLDTEAFF	TGTGCCAGTAGGGCTGGGGTGGGGCTGGACACTGAAGCTTTCTTT
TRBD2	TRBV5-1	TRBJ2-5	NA	CASSLGSSGGETQYF	TGCGCCAGCAGCTTGGGCTCTAGCGGGGGGGAGACCCAGTACTTC
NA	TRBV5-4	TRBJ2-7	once	CASSLESRREQYF	TGTGCCAGCAGCTTGGAGTCCAGGCGCGAGCAGTACTTC
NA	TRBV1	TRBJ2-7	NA	CTSSQSWVLPYEQYF	TGCACCAGCAGCCAATCGTGGGTTCTCCCTTACGAGCAGTACTTC
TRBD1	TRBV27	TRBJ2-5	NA	CASRLWGTGQETQYF	TGTGCCAGCAGATTATGGGGGACAGGGCAAGAGACCCAGTACTTC
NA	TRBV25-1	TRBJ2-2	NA	CASSEYSGRGTGELFF	TGTGCCAGCAGTGAATATTCGGGACGGGGCACCGGGGAGCTGTTTTTT
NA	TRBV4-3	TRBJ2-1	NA	CASSRLGSLQGQFF	TGCGCCAGCAGCCGCCTTGGGTCCCTACAGGGGCAGTTCTTC
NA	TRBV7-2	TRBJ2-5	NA	CASSLGLGETQYF	TGTGCCAGCAGCTTAGGCCTGGGGGAGACCCAGTACTTC
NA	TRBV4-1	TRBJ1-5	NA	CASSKLGGAYQPQHF	TGCGCCAGCAGCAAACTAGGAGGGGCCTATCAGCCCCAGCATTTT